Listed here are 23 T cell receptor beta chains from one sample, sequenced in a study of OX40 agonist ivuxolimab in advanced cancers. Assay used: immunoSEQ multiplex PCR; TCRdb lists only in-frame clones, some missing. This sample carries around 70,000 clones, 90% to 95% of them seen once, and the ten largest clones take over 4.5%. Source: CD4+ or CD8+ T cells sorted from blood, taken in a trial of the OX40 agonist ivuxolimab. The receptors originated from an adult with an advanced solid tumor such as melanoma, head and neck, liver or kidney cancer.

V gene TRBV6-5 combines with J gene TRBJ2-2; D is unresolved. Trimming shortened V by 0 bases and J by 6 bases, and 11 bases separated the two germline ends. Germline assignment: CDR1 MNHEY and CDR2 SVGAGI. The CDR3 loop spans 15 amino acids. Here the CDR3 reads CASSYSWGGAGELFF. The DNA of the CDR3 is TGTGCCAGCAGTTACTCGTGGGGTGGGGCCGGGGAGCTGTTTTTT.

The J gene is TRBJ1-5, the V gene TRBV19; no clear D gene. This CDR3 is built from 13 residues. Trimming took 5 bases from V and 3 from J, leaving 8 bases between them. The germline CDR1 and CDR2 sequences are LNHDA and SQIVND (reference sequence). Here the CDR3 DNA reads TGTGCCAGTAGTGCAAAATACAATCAGCCCCAGCATTTT. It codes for CASSAKYNQPQHF.

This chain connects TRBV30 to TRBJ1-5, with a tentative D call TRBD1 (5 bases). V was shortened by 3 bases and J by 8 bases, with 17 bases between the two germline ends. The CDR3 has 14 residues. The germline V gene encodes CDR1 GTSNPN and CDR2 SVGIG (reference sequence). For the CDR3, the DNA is TGTGCCTGGAGCGACGGGACGGGTTCGGAGCCCCAGCATTTT. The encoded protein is CAWSDGTGSEPQHF.

CDR3 sequence: CASSTTGMNNSPLHF. The CDR3 DNA reads as TGTGCCAGTAGCACGACAGGGATGAATAATTCACCCCTCCACTTT. The chain combines TRBV19 with TRBJ1-6; 7 nucleotides match TRBD1. After removal of 6 bases from V and 5 bases from J, the junction contained 7 bases not matched to a gene. The CDR3 contains 15 residues. Germline V CDR1 and CDR2: LNHDA, SQIVND (reference sequence).

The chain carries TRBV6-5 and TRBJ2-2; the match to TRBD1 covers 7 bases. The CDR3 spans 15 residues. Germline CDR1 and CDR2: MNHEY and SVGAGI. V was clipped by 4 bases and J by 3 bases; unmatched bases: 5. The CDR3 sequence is CASSFNDRDTGELFF. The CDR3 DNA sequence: TGTGCCAGCAGTTTCAATGACAGGGACACCGGGGAGCTGTTTTTT.

The chain's CDR3 is CASSYADEQFF. The CDR3 DNA reads TGTGCCAGCAGCTACGCGGATGAGCAGTTCTTC. V gene TRBV5-8 combines with J gene TRBJ2-1; D remains ambiguous. The CDR3 is 11 amino acids. V shed 3 bases and J shed 8 bases, with 6 bases lying between them. CDR1 and CDR2 from the germline V gene are SGHTS and YDEGEE.

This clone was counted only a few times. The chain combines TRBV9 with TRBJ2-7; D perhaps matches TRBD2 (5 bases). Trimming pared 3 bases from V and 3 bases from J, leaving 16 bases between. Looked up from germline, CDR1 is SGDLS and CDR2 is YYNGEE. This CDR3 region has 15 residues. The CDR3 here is CASSARTGSNYEQYF. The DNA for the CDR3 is TGTGCCAGCAGCGCCCGAACGGGGAGCAACTACGAGCAGTACTTC. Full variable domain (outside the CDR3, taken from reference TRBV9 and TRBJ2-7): DSGVTQTPKHLITATGQRVTLRCSPRSGDLSVYWYQQSLDQGLQFLIQYYNGEERAKGNILERFSAQQFPDLHSELNLSSLELGDSALYFCASSARTGSNYEQYFGPGTRLTVT.

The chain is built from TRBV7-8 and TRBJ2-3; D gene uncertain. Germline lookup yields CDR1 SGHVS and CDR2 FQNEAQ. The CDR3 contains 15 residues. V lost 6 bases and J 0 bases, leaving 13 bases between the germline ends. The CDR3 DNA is TGTGCCAGCAGAAGAGTTCACGCTAGCACAGATACGCAGTATTTT. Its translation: CASRRVHASTDTQYF.

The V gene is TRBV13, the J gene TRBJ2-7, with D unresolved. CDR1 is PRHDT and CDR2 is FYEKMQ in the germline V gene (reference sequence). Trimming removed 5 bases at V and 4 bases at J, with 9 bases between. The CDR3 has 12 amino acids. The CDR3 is CASSVLQYEQYF. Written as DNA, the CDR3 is TGTGCCAGCAGCGTTCTCCAATACGAGCAGTACTTC.

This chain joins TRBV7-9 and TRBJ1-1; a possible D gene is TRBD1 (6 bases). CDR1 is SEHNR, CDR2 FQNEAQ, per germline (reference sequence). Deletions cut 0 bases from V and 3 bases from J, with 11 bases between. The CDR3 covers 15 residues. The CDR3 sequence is CASSLAQGKDTEAFF. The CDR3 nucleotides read TGTGCCAGCAGCTTAGCCCAGGGGAAAGACACTGAAGCTTTCTTT.

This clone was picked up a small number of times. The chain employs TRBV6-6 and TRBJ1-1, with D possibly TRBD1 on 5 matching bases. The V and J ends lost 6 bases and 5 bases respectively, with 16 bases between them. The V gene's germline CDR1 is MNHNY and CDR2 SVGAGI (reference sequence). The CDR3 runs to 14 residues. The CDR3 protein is CASRPAQGVTEAFF. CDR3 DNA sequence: TGTGCCAGCAGGCCTGCGCAGGGAGTGACTGAAGCTTTCTTT.

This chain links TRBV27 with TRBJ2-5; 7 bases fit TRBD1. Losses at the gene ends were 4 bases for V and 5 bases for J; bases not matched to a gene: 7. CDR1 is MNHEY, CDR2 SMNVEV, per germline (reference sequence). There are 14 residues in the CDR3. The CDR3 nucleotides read TGTGCCAGCAGTTCCCTCGACAGGGCGGAGACCCAGTACTTC. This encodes CASSSLDRAETQYF.

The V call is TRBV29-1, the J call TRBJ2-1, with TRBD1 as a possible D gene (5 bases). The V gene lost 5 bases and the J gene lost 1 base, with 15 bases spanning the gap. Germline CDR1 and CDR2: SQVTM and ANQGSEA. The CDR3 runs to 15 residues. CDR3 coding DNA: TGCAGCGTTCTCGACAGTTTGGTGTCCTACAATGAGCAGTTCTTC. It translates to CSVLDSLVSYNEQFF.

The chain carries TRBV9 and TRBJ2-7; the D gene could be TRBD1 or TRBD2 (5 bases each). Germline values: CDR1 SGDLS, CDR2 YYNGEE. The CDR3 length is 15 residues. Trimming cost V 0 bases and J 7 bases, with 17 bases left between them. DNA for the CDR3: TGTGCCAGCAGCGTAGAAGGGACCACTTTAGGGGAGCAGTACTTC. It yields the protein CASSVEGTTLGEQYF.

The CDR3 bases are TGTGCCAGTAGTACCCTGGACACCCTCTACGAGCAGTACTTC. As protein: CASSTLDTLYEQYF. The chain joins TRBV19 to TRBJ2-7; weak D call: TRBD1 (5 bases). From germline, CDR1 is LNHDA and CDR2 SQIVND (reference sequence). Trimming removed 4 bases from V and 3 bases from J, with 13 bases in between. CDR3 length equals 14 residues.

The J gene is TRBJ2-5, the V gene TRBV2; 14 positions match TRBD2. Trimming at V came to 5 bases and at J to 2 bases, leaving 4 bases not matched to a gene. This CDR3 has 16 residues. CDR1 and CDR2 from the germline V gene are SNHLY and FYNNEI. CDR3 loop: CASSSGLAGEQETQYF. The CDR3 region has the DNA TGTGCCAGCAGTTCGGGACTAGCGGGGGAGCAAGAGACCCAGTACTTC. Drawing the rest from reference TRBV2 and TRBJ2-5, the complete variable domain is EPEVTQTPSHQVTQMGQEVILRCVPISNHLYFYWYRQILGQKVEFLVSFYNNEISEKSEIFDDQFSVERPDGSNFTLKIRSTKLEDSAMYFCASSSGLAGEQETQYFGPGTRLLVL.

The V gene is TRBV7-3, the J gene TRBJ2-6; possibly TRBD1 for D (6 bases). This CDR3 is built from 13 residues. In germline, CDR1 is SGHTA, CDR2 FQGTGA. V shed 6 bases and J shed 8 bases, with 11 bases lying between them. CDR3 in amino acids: CASSRTGTNVLTF. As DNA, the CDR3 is TGTGCCAGCAGTCGTACAGGGACCAACGTCCTGACTTTC.

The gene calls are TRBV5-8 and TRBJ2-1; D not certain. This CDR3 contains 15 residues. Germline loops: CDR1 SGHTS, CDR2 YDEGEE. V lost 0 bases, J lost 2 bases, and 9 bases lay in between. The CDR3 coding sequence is TGTGCCAGCAGCTTGGAGGTGACTGCCTACAATGAGCAGTTCTTC. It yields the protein CASSLEVTAYNEQFF.

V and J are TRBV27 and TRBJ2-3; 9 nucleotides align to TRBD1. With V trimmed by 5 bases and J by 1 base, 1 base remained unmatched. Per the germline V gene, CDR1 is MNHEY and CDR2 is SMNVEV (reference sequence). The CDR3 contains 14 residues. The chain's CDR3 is CASSRQGGTDTQYF. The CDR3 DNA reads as TGTGCCAGCAGTAGACAGGGGGGCACAGATACGCAGTATTTT.

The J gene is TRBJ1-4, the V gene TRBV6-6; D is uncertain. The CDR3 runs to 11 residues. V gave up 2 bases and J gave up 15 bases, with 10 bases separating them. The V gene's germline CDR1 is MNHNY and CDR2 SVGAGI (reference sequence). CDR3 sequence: CASSYGPILFF. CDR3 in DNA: TGTGCCAGCAGTTACGGGCCAATTTTGTTTTTT.

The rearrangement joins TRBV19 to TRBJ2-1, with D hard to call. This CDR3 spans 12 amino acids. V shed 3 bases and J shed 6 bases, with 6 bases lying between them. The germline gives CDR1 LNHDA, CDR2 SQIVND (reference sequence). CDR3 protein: CASSMWGNEQFF. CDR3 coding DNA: TGTGCCAGTAGTATGTGGGGCAATGAGCAGTTCTTC.

Written as DNA, the CDR3 is TGTGCCAGCAGCTTGTTTGTTCCCCCAAACACTGAAGCTTTCTTT. It is translated as CASSLFVPPNTEAFF. The chain combines TRBV5-5 with TRBJ1-1; D gene unclear. V shed 1 base and J shed 2 bases, with 12 bases lying between them. Germline V lookup: CDR1 SGHKS, CDR2 YYEKEE (reference sequence). The CDR3 has 15 residues.

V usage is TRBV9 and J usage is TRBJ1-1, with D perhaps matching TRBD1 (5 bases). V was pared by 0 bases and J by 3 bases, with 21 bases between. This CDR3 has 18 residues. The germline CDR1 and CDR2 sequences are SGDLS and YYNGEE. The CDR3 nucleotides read TGTGCCAGCAGCGTAGTAAACAGGCCTTGGGGAGGGGACACTGAAGCTTTCTTT. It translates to CASSVVNRPWGGDTEAFF.